These 29 T cell receptor beta chains share one sample of origin, sequenced in a study of shared clonotypes between healthy human individuals (dated by TCRdb to 2020 to 2021). The library was produced with the immunoSEQ multiplex PCR assay. In TCRdb, the immuneACCESS table is reduced to in-frame sequences with V and J assigned. These tables do not hold every clone; where another copy was compared, an unresolved V gene accounts for under half, and the others remain unexplained. The sample table contains about 960,000 clones; only one count was recorded for approximately 80% of them. The ten largest clones take up roughly 1.5% of the sample. The specimen sequenced was memory CD4+ T cells sorted from blood. The cell subset or site label corresponds to: CD45RA-negative fraction. The receptor source for this set is a man between 18 and 29 years old in good health.

This clone was seen just once. Written as DNA, the CDR3 is TGTGCCAGCAGCCTCGACAGGCTCCTTCTTGATATGCGGTACACCTTC. Protein: CASSLDRLLLDMRYTF. V and J are TRBV5-6 and TRBJ1-2, with TRBD1 as a possible D gene (6 bases). Germline lookup yields CDR1 SGHDT and CDR2 YYEEEE. V was shortened by 4 bases and J by 11 bases, with 27 bases between the two germline ends. The length of the CDR3 is 16 residues.

With respect to this clone: One end of the junction does not line up with germline, which may come from a read error. For the CDR3, the DNA is TGTGCCAGCGAACGTAACAATGGCTACACCTTC. This sequence encodes CASERNNGYTF. The chain employs TRBV6-1 and TRBJ1-2, with unresolved D. This CDR3 contains 11 residues. Germline assignment: CDR1 MNHNS and CDR2 SASEGT.

The chain uses TRBV9 and TRBJ2-5; TRBD1 might be the D (5 bases). V was pared by 0 bases and J by 5 bases, with 14 bases between. The V gene's germline CDR1 is SGDLS and CDR2 YYNGEE. The CDR3 is 15 amino acids. The CDR3 sequence: CASSVVTEGKETQYF. The DNA for the CDR3 is TGTGCCAGCAGCGTAGTGACAGAAGGAAAGGAGACCCAGTACTTC.

V and J are TRBV4-1 and TRBJ1-4; D possibly corresponds to TRBD1 (5 bases). The CDR3 has 15 residues. Germline CDR1 reads MGHRA; CDR2 reads YSYEKL. V was shortened by 4 bases and J by 4 bases, with 13 bases between the two germline ends. CDR3 sequence reads: CASSRRGLLNEKLFF. In DNA form, the CDR3 reads TGCGCCAGCAGCCGACGGGGACTCCTTAATGAAAAACTGTTTTTT.

This CDR3 is CASVNTIYF. CDR3 bases: TGTGCCAGCGTAAACACCATATATTTT. The J gene is TRBJ1-3, the V gene TRBV6-1; no reliable D call. V lost 8 bases and J lost 6, with 2 bases in between. Per germline, CDR1 MNHNS and CDR2 SASEGT. The CDR3 covers 9 residues.

The chain has TRBV6-6 and TRBJ1-1; D unclear. In germline, CDR1 is MNHNY, CDR2 SVGAGI (reference sequence). Trimming shortened V by 6 bases and J by 1 base, and 9 bases separated the two germline ends. The CDR3 runs 13 residues. The CDR3 DNA reads TGTGCCAGCAGCACAAGCAGGAACACTGAAGCTTTCTTT. Protein product: CASSTSRNTEAFF.

This clone was picked up one time. The chain combines TRBV7-9 with TRBJ2-1; perhaps TRBD2 as D (6 bases). Germline V lookup: CDR1 SEHNR, CDR2 FQNEAQ (reference sequence). This CDR3 contains 14 residues. Trimming removed 3 bases at V and 6 bases at J, with 12 bases between. CDR3 sequence: CASSFIAGFNEQFF. The CDR3 DNA sequence: TGTGCCAGCAGCTTCATTGCGGGATTCAATGAGCAGTTCTTC. The full variable domain, its missing parts supplied by reference TRBV7-9 and TRBJ2-1, is DTGVSQNPRHKITKRGQNVTFRCDPISEHNRLYWYRQTLGQGPEFLTYFQNEAQLEKSRLLSDRFSAERPKGSFSTLEIQRTEQGDSAMYLCASSFIAGFNEQFFGPGTRLTVL.

The sample holds one count of this clone. The chain uses TRBV2 and TRBJ2-7; 7 bases fit TRBD1. Germline values: CDR1 SNHLY, CDR2 FYNNEI. V was clipped by 6 bases and J by 0 bases; unmatched bases: 5. The CDR3 runs to 14 residues. For the CDR3, the DNA is TGTGCCAGCAGCCCGGACAGGTTCTCCTACGAGCAGTACTTC. Translated: CASSPDRFSYEQYF.

This clone was seen at least ten times. The J gene is TRBJ2-3, the V gene TRBV28, with D tentatively TRBD1 or TRBD2 (5 bases each). CDR1 is MDHEN, CDR2 SYDVKM, per germline. CDR3 length equals 13 residues. Trimming cost V 9 bases and J 1 base, with 11 bases left between them. CDR3 protein: CASVRGGTDTQYF. In DNA, the CDR3 is TGTGCCAGTGTACGAGGGGGCACAGATACGCAGTATTTT.

Notes on this clone: Other DNA sequences in this sample translate to the same CDR3. The chain employs TRBV5-4 and TRBJ2-3; TRBD2 agrees at 9 bases. Germline-derived CDR1 and CDR2 are SGHNT and YYREEE (reference sequence). J gave up 4 bases and V 0 bases, and 0 bases lay outside the gene matches. The CDR3 contains 14 residues. DNA for the CDR3: TGTGCCAGCAGCTTGGGCGGGGGGGCAGATACGCAGTATTTT. Residues: CASSLGGGADTQYF.

This clone was seen once. The V gene is TRBV28, the J gene TRBJ2-1, with D uncertain. This CDR3 comprises 15 residues. Per germline, CDR1 MDHEN and CDR2 SYDVKM. V lost 6 bases and J 7 bases, leaving 19 bases between the germline ends. This chain's CDR3 is CASREAGPVGNEQFF. Written as DNA, the CDR3 is TGTGCCAGCAGAGAAGCCGGGCCCGTGGGAAATGAGCAGTTCTTC.

The chain carries TRBV7-8 and TRBJ2-2; a possible D gene is TRBD2 (5 bases). The V gene lost 4 bases and the J gene lost 1 base, with 13 bases spanning the gap. In germline, CDR1 is SGHVS, CDR2 FQNEAQ. This CDR3 is built from 16 residues. CDR3 in DNA: TGTGCCAGCAGCTCTCCCCGGGGTGGGAACACCGGGGAGCTGTTTTTT. This gives the protein CASSSPRGGNTGELFF.

The chain carries TRBV2 and TRBJ2-7, with a weak D call TRBD1 (6 bases). The CDR3 spans 14 residues. Germline V gene lookup returns CDR1 SNHLY and CDR2 FYNNEI. V was clipped by 7 bases and J by 2 bases, with 15 bases between them. CDR3 sequence (DNA): TGTGCCAGCAAGGAACAGGGCCCGACCTACGAGCAGTACTTC. Protein product: CASKEQGPTYEQYF.

The gene calls are TRBV5-1 and TRBJ2-3, with 10 bases lining up with TRBD2. Germline-derived CDR1 and CDR2 are SGHRS and YFSETQ. The junction had 3 bases not matched to a gene; V was cut back by 1 base and J by 7 bases. This CDR3 has 14 amino acids. CDR3 region: CASSLSLAGYTQYF. In nucleotides, the CDR3 is TGCGCCAGCAGCTTGTCACTAGCGGGATATACGCAGTATTTT.

The rearrangement links TRBV6-4 to TRBJ2-5, with D unresolved. V was pared by 4 bases and J by 5 bases, with 17 bases between. Looked up from germline, CDR1 is MRHNA and CDR2 is SNTAGT. The CDR3 is made up of 15 amino acids. The CDR3 region is CASSGNKSEWETQYF. In DNA form, the CDR3 reads TGTGCCAGCAGTGGCAACAAGTCCGAATGGGAGACCCAGTACTTC.

V and J are TRBV2 and TRBJ1-1; D gene ambiguous. The CDR3 loop spans 14 amino acids. Germline V gene lookup returns CDR1 SNHLY and CDR2 FYNNEI. V was pared by 2 bases and J by 6 bases, with 13 bases between. The CDR3, as DNA: TGTGCCAGCAGTGAACCCGGTTCAAGCCCTGAAGCTTTCTTT. Its translation: CASSEPGSSPEAFF. The entire variable domain, with the rest obtained from reference TRBV2 and TRBJ1-1, is as follows: EPEVTQTPSHQVTQMGQEVILRCVPISNHLYFYWYRQILGQKVEFLVSFYNNEISEKSEIFDDQFSVERPDGSNFTLKIRSTKLEDSAMYFCASSEPGSSPEAFFGQGTRLTVV.

V gene TRBV5-4 combines with J gene TRBJ1-1; D is unresolved. Germline V gene sequence: CDR1 SGHNT, CDR2 YYREEE (reference sequence). The V gene lost 4 bases and the J gene lost 0 bases, with 10 bases spanning the gap. This CDR3 is built from 14 residues. The CDR3 DNA reads TGTGCCAGCAGCCTACAGCTACTGAACACTGAAGCTTTCTTT. It encodes CASSLQLLNTEAFF.

The chain employs TRBV10-1 and TRBJ2-3, with a tentative D call TRBD2 (6 bases). This CDR3 region has 18 residues. The germline V gene has CDR1 WNHNN and CDR2 SYGVQD (reference sequence). V was shortened by 4 bases and J by 2 bases, with 22 bases between the two germline ends. The DNA for the CDR3 is TGCGCCAGCAGTGGAGGTTTATGGGGGACTGCCTCCACAGATACGCAGTATTTT. This encodes CASSGGLWGTASTDTQYF.

This clone was recorded only once. The J gene is TRBJ2-7, the V gene TRBV7-2, with D perhaps matching TRBD2 (6 bases). Germline V gives CDR1 SGHTA, CDR2 FQGNSA. V lost 1 base to trimming and J lost 4 bases, with 14 bases between them. This CDR3 comprises 15 residues. In DNA, the CDR3 is TGTGCCAGCAGCTTAGACGCGGGAATCGGGTACGAGCAGTACTTC. As protein: CASSLDAGIGYEQYF.

This clone was seen a handful of times. The chain couples TRBV7-2 to TRBJ2-7; 7 bases are a match to TRBD2. Looked up from germline, CDR1 is SGHTA and CDR2 is FQGNSA. The CDR3 has 14 amino acids. V lost 2 bases, J lost 2 bases, and 3 bases stayed unmatched. CDR3 in amino acids: CASSLNGGTYEQYF. CDR3 coding DNA: TGTGCCAGCAGCTTAAACGGGGGGACCTACGAGCAGTACTTC.

The rearrangement links TRBV4-1 to TRBJ2-1; either TRBD1 or TRBD2 may supply D (5 bases each). The CDR3 extends over 14 amino acids. Trimming shortened V by 0 bases and J by 5 bases, and 8 bases separated the two germline ends. Per the germline V gene, CDR1 is MGHRA and CDR2 is YSYEKL. The CDR3 DNA reads TGCGCCAGCAGCCAAGAGGGACCGAACAATGAGCAGTTCTTC. It yields the protein CASSQEGPNNEQFF.

The chain joins TRBV9 to TRBJ1-6; weak D call: TRBD1 (6 bases). Trimming stripped 5 bases from V and 10 bases from J, with 13 bases between. The germline V gene encodes CDR1 SGDLS and CDR2 YYNGEE. The CDR3 runs 13 residues. CDR3 nucleotide sequence: TGTGCCAGCAGGGGGGCGGAGAGATCACCCCTCCACTTT. Translating it yields CASRGAERSPLHF. Using reference TRBV9 and TRBJ1-6 for the parts outside the CDR3, the full variable domain is DSGVTQTPKHLITATGQRVTLRCSPRSGDLSVYWYQQSLDQGLQFLIQYYNGEERAKGNILERFSAQQFPDLHSELNLSSLELGDSALYFCASRGAERSPLHFGNGTRLTVT.

V gene TRBV10-2 combines with J gene TRBJ2-7; 7 nucleotides agree with TRBD2. Germline V CDR1 and CDR2: WSHSY, SAAADI. Trimming removed 8 bases from V and 4 bases from J; junction bases left unmatched: 11. This CDR3 region has 14 residues. For the CDR3, the DNA is TGCGCCAGCGCCAGCGGGATGGCTGGGTACGAGCAGTACTTC. Translating gives CASASGMAGYEQYF.

This chain links TRBV30 with TRBJ1-1; the match to TRBD1 covers 7 bases. Germline CDR1 and CDR2: GTSNPN and SVGIG (reference sequence). V was pared by 2 bases and J by 2 bases, with 5 bases of the junction left unmatched. This CDR3 spans 14 amino acids. CDR3 sequence reads: CAWSRVGGNTEAFF. The CDR3 DNA follows: TGTGCCTGGAGTCGGGTAGGGGGCAACACTGAAGCTTTCTTT.

In this sample, this clone turned up once. The CDR3 region has the DNA TGTGCCAGTAGTATTAAGCCGGAGGAGGGCTCTGGAAACACCATATATTTT. This gives the protein CASSIKPEEGSGNTIYF. This chain uses TRBV19 with TRBJ1-3; D gene uncertain. Trimming cost V 3 bases and J 0 bases, with 15 bases left between them. The CDR3 contains 17 residues. Germline CDR1 LNHDA, CDR2 SQIVND (reference sequence).

This clone has a handful of counts. The genes are TRBV27 and TRBJ1-4; D ambiguous. V lost 5 bases to trimming and J lost 0 bases, with 10 bases between them. The CDR3 runs 15 residues. The germline CDR1 and CDR2 sequences are MNHEY and SMNVEV (reference sequence). CDR3 coding DNA: TGTGCCAGCAGTATGAGAACGACAACTAATGAAAAACTGTTTTTT. Translated, it gives CASSMRTTTNEKLFF.

There are a few counts of this clone. The chain uses TRBV27 and TRBJ1-2, with 11 bases matching TRBD1. The CDR3 covers 18 residues. V shed 3 bases and J 4 bases; nucleotides not matched to a gene: 13. The germline V gene has CDR1 MNHEY and CDR2 SMNVEV (reference sequence). CDR3 sequence reads: CASSLHTGTGGGFYGYTF. The CDR3 bases are TGTGCCAGCAGTTTGCATACCGGGACAGGGGGTGGCTTCTATGGCTACACCTTC.

This clone was counted between two and nine times. The chain uses TRBV29-1 and TRBJ1-2, with D unresolved. V was pared by 5 bases and J by 3 bases, with 16 bases between. CDR1 SQVTM and CDR2 ANQGSEA come from the germline V gene. The CDR3 length is 14 residues. Written as DNA, the CDR3 is TGCAGCGTTTCCAGTACGGGATCCGACTATGGCTACACCTTC. Protein product: CSVSSTGSDYGYTF. Together with reference TRBV29-1 and TRBJ1-2, the CDR3 gives the full variable domain: SAVISQKPSRDICQRGTSLTIQCQVDSQVTMMFWYRQQPGQSLTLIATANQGSEATYESGFVIDKFPISRPNLTFSTLTVSNMSPEDSSIYLCSVSSTGSDYGYTFGSGTRLTVV.

In this sample, this clone turned up a few times. The chain recombines TRBV10-3 with TRBJ2-7; TRBD2 matches at 7 bases. This CDR3 spans 15 amino acids. After removal of 4 bases from V and 0 bases from J, the junction contained 6 bases not matched to a gene. The germline V gene has CDR1 ENHRY and CDR2 SYGVKD. The CDR3 bases are TGTGCCATCAGTGCTGGCCAGCGGGACTCCTACGAGCAGTACTTC. It yields the protein CAISAGQRDSYEQYF.